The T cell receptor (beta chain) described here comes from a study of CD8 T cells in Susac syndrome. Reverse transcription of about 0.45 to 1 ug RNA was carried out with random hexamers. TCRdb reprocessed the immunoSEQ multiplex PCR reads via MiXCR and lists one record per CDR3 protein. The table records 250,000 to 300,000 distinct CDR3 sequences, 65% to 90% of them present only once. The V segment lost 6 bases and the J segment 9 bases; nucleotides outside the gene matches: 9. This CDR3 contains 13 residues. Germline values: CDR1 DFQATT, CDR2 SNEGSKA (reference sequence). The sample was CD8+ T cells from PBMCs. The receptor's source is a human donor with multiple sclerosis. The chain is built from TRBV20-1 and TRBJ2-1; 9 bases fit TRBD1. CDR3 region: CSAGTGMRGEQFF. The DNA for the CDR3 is TGCAGTGCCGGGACAGGGATGAGGGGTGAGCAGTTCTTC.